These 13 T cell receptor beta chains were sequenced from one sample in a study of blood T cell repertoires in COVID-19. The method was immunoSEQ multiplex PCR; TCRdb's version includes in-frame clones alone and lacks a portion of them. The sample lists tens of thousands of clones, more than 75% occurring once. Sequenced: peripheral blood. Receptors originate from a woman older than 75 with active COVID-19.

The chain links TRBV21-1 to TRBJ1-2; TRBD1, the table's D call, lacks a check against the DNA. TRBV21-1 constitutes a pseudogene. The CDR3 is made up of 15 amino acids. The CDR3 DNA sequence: TGTGCCAGCAGCAAAGGGACAGCAACTAACTATGGCTACACCTTC. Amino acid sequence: CASSKGTATNYGYTF.

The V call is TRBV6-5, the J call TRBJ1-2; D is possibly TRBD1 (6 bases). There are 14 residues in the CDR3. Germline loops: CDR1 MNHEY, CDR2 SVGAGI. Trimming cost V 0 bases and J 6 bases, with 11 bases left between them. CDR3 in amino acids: CASSYSRTVDGYTF. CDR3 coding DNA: TGTGCCAGCAGTTACTCCCGGACAGTTGATGGCTACACCTTC.

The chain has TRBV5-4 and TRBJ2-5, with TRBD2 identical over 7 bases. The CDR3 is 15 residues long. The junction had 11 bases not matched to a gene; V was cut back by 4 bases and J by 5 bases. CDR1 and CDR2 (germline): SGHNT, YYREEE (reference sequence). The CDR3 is CASSLGGGTSETQYF. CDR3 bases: TGTGCCAGCAGCCTGGGCGGGGGAACGTCGGAGACCCAGTACTTC.

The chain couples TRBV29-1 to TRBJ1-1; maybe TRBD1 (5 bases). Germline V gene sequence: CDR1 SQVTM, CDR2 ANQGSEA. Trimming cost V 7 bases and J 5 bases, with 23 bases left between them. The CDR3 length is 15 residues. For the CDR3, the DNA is TGCAGCGGAACGTGGTGGGTGGGGCCGAGGACTGAAGCTTTCTTT. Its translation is CSGTWWVGPRTEAFF. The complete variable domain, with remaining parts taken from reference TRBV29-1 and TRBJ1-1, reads SAVISQKPSRDICQRGTSLTIQCQVDSQVTMMFWYRQQPGQSLTLIATANQGSEATYESGFVIDKFPISRPNLTFSTLTVSNMSPEDSSIYLCSGTWWVGPRTEAFFGQGTRLTVV.

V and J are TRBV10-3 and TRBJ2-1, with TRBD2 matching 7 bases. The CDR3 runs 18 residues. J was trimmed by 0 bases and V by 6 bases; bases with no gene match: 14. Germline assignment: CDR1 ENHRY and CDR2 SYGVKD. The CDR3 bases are TGTGCCATCAGCCCCGGGCAAGCGGGAAACTACTCCTACAATGAGCAGTTCTTC. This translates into CAISPGQAGNYSYNEQFF.

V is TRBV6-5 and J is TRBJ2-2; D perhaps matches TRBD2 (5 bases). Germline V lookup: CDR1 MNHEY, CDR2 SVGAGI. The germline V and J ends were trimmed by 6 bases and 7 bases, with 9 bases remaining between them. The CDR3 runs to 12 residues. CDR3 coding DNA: TGTGCCAGCAGACTAGATTTCGGGGAGCTGTTTTTT. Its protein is CASRLDFGELFF.

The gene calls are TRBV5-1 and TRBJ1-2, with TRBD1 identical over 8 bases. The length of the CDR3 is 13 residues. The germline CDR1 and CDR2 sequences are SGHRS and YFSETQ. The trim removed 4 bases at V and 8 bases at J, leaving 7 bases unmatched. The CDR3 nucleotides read TGCGCCAGCAGCAAGGACAGGGTAGACGGCTACACCTTC. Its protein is CASSKDRVDGYTF.

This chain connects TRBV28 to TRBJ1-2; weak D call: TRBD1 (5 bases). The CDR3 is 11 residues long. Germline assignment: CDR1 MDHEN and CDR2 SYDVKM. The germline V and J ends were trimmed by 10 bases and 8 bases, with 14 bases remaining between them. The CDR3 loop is CATWGEFGYTF. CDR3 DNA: TGTGCCACCTGGGGCGAGTTCGGCTACACCTTC.

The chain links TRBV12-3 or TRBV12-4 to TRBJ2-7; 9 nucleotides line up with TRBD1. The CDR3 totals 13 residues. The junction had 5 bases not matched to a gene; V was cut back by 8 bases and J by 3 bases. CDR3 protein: CASARTGVYEQYF. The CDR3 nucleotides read TGTGCCAGCGCGAGGACAGGGGTCTACGAGCAGTACTTC.

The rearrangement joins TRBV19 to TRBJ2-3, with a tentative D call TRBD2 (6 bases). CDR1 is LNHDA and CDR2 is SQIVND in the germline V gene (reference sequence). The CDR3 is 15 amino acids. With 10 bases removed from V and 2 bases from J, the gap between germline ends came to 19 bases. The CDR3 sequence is CATSRREIPTDTQYF. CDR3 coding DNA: TGTGCCACCTCGCGGAGGGAGATACCCACAGATACGCAGTATTTT.

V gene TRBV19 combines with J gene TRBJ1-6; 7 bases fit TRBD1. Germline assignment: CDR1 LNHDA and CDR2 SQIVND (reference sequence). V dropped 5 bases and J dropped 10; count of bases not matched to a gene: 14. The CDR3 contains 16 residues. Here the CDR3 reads CASSSRGTAWGSPLHF. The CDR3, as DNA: TGTGCCAGTAGTTCAAGAGGGACAGCCTGGGGGTCACCCCTCCACTTT.

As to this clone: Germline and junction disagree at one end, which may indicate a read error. CDR3 amino acids: CASSLSYRLDTIYF. The CDR3 DNA sequence: TGTGCCAGCAGCTTATCCTACCGGTTGGACACCATATATTTT. The chain combines TRBV28 with TRBJ1-3; no definite D call. CDR3 length equals 14 residues. Germline assignment: CDR1 MDHEN and CDR2 SYDVKM. Together with reference TRBV28 and TRBJ1-3, the CDR3 gives the full variable domain: DVKVTQSSRYLVKRTGEKVFLECVQDMDHENMFWYRQDPGLGLRLIYFSYDVKMKEKGDIPEGYSVSREKKERFSLILESASTNQTSMYLCASSLSYRLDTIYFGEGSWLTVV.

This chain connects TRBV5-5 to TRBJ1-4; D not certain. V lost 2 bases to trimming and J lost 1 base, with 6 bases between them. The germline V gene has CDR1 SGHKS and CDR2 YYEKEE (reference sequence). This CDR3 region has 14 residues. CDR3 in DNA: TGTGCCAGCAGCTTCCGGGGAACTAATGAAAAACTGTTTTTT. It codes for CASSFRGTNEKLFF.